This TCR beta chain was identified in a study of blood T cell repertoires in COVID-19. The CDR3 sequence is 18 residues long. In germline, CDR1 is MNHEY, CDR2 SVGEGT. V shed 0 bases, J shed 1 base, and the junction held 8 bases outside the gene matches. Sequencing was performed with immunoSEQ multiplex PCR; in TCRdb, only in-frame clones are kept and a portion is missing. The sample carries roughly 390,000 clones, around 85% recorded once. Sequencing was done on a sample of peripheral blood. The rearrangement joins TRBV6-2 or TRBV6-3 to TRBJ2-3; 9 nucleotides line up with TRBD1. The TCR comes from a woman between 18 and 29 years old with acute or convalescent COVID-19. DNA of the CDR3: TGTGCCAGCAGTTACTCGACCCGGGACAGGGTGGGCACAGATACGCAGTATTTT. It translates to CASSYSTRDRVGTDTQYF.